This T cell receptor beta chain was obtained from a study of shared clonotypes between healthy human individuals. Study at large: Used for every donor were three CD4 naive, three CD4 memory, two CD8 naive and one CD8 memory plate. Study results and caveats: When compared with the clonotypes that were shared by all four sorted-subset donors, the non-shared clonotypes turned out to have lower generation probabilities.

In the CD4+ fraction, cells were divided into CD45RA+ naive and CD45RA-negative memory subsets. Splitting of each subset's genomic DNA was done evenly across several immunoSEQ plates. The data were produced by immunoSEQ multiplex PCR, yet TCRdb's version contains in-frame clones alone and is incomplete. The repertoire includes 2,100,000 or so clones, approximately 96% of them detected once, and around 0.13% sits in the top ten. CDR3 length: 19 residues. CDR1 and CDR2 (germline): SNHLY, FYNNEI. As regards this clone: Its antigen is currently unknown. The junction departs from germline at one end; a sequencing error may be responsible.

The sample comprised naive CD4+ T cells sorted from blood. Indicated subset: CD45RA+ positively selected. V gene TRBV2 combines with J gene TRBJ2-1; TRBD2 matches 12 bases. The receptor was isolated from a man between 18 and 29 years old in good health. CDR3 protein: CASTELAGGWLSSYNEQFF. The CDR3 coding sequence is TGTGCCAGCACTGAACTAGCGGGGGGCTGGCTTAGCTCCTACAATGAGCAGTTCTTC.